These 10 T cell receptor beta chains came from one sample sequenced in a study of cytomegalovirus exposure and HLA in healthy donors. The PCR ran on 60 Vbeta and 13 Jbeta primers. Assay used: immunoSEQ multiplex PCR; TCRdb lists only in-frame clones, some missing. The sample shows approximately 110,000 clones, 73% of them seen only once. The sequenced sample was PBMCs. Every receptor here comes from a middle-aged man in good health and CMV-seronegative.

V and J are TRBV5-1 and TRBJ2-1; TRBD1 might be the D (6 bases). The CDR3 covers 14 residues. CDR1 and CDR2 from the germline V gene are SGHRS and YFSETQ. V lost 4 bases, J lost 6 bases, and 14 bases lay in between. The CDR3: CASSQGTRGNEQFF. The CDR3 DNA follows: TGCGCCAGCAGCCAAGGCACCAGGGGCAATGAGCAGTTCTTC.

The V call is TRBV5-1, the J call TRBJ1-1; TRBD1 agrees at 10 bases. J lost 4 bases, V lost 2 bases, and 14 bases had no gene match. Germline V gene lookup returns CDR1 SGHRS and CDR2 YFSETQ. The CDR3 sequence is 18 residues long. The CDR3 DNA reads TGCGCCAGCAGCTTATACTCTCCGGGACGACAGGGGGCCACTGAAGCTTTCTTT. Its protein product is CASSLYSPGRQGATEAFF.

This clone was seen only a few times. The chain employs TRBV19 and TRBJ2-1; weak D call: TRBD1 (5 bases). There are 15 residues in the CDR3. Trimming pared 3 bases from V and 3 bases from J, leaving 12 bases between. Germline loops: CDR1 LNHDA, CDR2 SQIVND (reference sequence). For the CDR3, the DNA is TGTGCCAGTAGTATCCAGCAGGGTAGCTACAATGAGCAGTTCTTC. This translates into CASSIQQGSYNEQFF.

This chain links TRBV4-3 with TRBJ2-1, with 7 bases identical to TRBD2. Germline V gene sequence: CDR1 LGHNA, CDR2 YSLEER. CDR3 length equals 14 residues. Trimming cost V 0 bases and J 10 bases; bases outside gene matches: 6. The CDR3 reads CASSQDLEAGEQFF. For the CDR3, the DNA is TGCGCCAGCAGCCAAGATCTGGAAGCGGGAGAGCAGTTCTTC.

The rearrangement links TRBV5-1 to TRBJ2-7, with 8 bases identical to TRBD2. The CDR3 is 16 amino acids. V was clipped by 1 base and J by 7 bases; unmatched bases: 13. Germline CDR1 is SGHRS and CDR2 is YFSETQ. The CDR3 here is CASSLWAGGSSREQYF. The CDR3 DNA reads as TGCGCCAGCAGCTTGTGGGCGGGGGGAAGTTCGCGGGAGCAGTACTTC.

The rearrangement uses TRBV18 and TRBJ1-6, with 7 bases fitting TRBD1. V trimming: 6 bases; J trimming: 5 bases; junction bases outside the gene matches: 13. CDR3 length: 17 amino acids. Germline loops: CDR1 KGHSH, CDR2 LQKENI. The CDR3 bases are TGTGCCAGCTCCCCCGGTGGCAGGGGGATCAATAATTCACCCCTCCACTTT. Protein: CASSPGGRGINNSPLHF.

V and J are TRBV4-1 and TRBJ2-7, with D possibly being TRBD1 (9 bases). The CDR3 spans 15 residues. Trimming cost V 1 base and J 11 bases, with 21 bases left between them. The germline V gene encodes CDR1 MGHRA and CDR2 YSYEKL. The DNA of the CDR3 is TGCGCCAGCAGCCAAGGGACAGGGGTCGTAGCGGGGAAGTACTTC. Protein product: CASSQGTGVVAGKYF.

J is TRBJ2-2 and V is TRBV5-1; no definite D call. CDR3 length: 15 amino acids. V lost 2 bases and J lost 0, with 8 bases in between. Germline lookup yields CDR1 SGHRS and CDR2 YFSETQ. CDR3 residues: CASSFTASNTGELFF. The CDR3 DNA follows: TGCGCCAGCAGCTTTACAGCTTCGAACACCGGGGAGCTGTTTTTT.

Comments on this clone: The junction departs from germline at one end; a sequencing error may be responsible. The rearrangement links TRBV7-7 to TRBJ2-3; D possibly corresponds to TRBD2 (6 bases). Germline V gene data show CDR1 as SSHAT and CDR2 as FNYEAQ (reference sequence). This CDR3 contains 13 residues. The DNA of the CDR3 is TGTGCTAGCAGCCCATGGAGGGGACATACGCAGTATTTT. Translation: CASSPWRGHTQYF.

The V gene is TRBV5-4, the J gene TRBJ1-4, with a possible D match to TRBD1 (6 bases). V lost 4 bases, J lost 3 bases, and 10 bases lay in between. Germline CDR1 SGHNT, CDR2 YYREEE (reference sequence). The length of the CDR3 is 14 residues. Written as DNA, the CDR3 is TGTGCCAGCAGCACAGGGTTGCCTAATGAAAAACTGTTTTTT. It encodes CASSTGLPNEKLFF.